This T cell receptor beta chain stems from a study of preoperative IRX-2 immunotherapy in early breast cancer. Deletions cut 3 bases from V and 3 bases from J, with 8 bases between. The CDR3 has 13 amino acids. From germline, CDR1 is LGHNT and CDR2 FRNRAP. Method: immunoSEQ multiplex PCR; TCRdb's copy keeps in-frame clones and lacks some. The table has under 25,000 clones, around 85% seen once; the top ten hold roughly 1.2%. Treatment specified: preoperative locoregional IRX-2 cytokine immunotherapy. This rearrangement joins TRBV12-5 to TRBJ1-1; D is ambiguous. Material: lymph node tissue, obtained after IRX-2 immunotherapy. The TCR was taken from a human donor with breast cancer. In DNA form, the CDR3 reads TGTGCTAGTGGTTTAGGGAGGGACACTGAAGCTTTCTTT. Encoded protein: CASGLGRDTEAFF.